The present entry profiles one TCR beta chain with its context. In the PCR, 60 Vbeta and 13 Jbeta primers were used. The repertoire was sequenced with immunoSEQ multiplex PCR; TCRdb's copy has only in-frame clones and lacks some. The table lists about 260,000 clones, roughly two thirds of them singletons. This sample stems from a study of cytomegalovirus exposure and HLA in healthy donors. This CDR3 is 13 amino acids long. From germline, CDR1 is SEHNR and CDR2 FQNEAQ (reference sequence). Trimming pared 1 base from V and 4 bases from J, leaving 5 bases between. The receptor comes from a female donor in good health and CMV-seronegative. The chain is built from TRBV7-9 and TRBJ1-3; no firm D call. What was sequenced was PBMCs. In DNA, the CDR3 is TGTGCCAGCAGCTTAGAGCCGGGAAACACCATATATTTT. Protein: CASSLEPGNTIYF.